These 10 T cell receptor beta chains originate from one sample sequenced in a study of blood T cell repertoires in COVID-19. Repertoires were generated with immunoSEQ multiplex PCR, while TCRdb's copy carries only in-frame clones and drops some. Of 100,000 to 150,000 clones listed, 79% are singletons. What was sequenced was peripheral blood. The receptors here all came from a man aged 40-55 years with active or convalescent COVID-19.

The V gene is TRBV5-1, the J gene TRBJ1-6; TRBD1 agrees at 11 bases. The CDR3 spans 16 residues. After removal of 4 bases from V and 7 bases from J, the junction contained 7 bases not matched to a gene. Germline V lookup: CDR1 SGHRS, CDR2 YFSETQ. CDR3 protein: CASSTEGQGGNSPLHF. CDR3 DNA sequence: TGCGCCAGCAGCACCGAGGGACAGGGGGGGAATTCACCCCTCCACTTT. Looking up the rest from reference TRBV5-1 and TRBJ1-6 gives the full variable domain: KAGVTQTPRYLIKTRGQQVTLSCSPISGHRSVSWYQQTPGQGLQFLFEYFSETQRNKGNFPGRFSGRQFSNSRSEMNVSTLELGDSALYLCASSTEGQGGNSPLHFGNGTRLTVT.

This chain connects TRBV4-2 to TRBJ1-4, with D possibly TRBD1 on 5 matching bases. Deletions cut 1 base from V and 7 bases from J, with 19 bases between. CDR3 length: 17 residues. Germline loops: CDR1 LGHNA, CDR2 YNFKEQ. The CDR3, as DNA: TGTGCCAGCAGCCAAGGACAAGGGGCAGGTAAAGGTGAAAAACTGTTTTTT. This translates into CASSQGQGAGKGEKLFF.

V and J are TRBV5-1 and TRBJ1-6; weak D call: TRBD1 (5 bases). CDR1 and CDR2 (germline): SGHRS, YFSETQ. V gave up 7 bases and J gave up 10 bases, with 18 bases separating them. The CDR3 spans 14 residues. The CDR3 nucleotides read TGCGCCAGCGCCCGGGAGGGGCATCGGTCACCCCTCCACTTT. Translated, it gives CASAREGHRSPLHF.

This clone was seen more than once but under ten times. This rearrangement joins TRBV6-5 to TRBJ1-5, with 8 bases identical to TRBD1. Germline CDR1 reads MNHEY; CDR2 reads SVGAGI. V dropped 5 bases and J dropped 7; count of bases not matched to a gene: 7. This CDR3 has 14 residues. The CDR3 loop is CASSKQGARQPQHF. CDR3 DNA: TGTGCCAGCAGTAAGCAGGGGGCGAGACAGCCCCAGCATTTT.

The CDR3 region has the DNA TGTGCCAGCCGTCAGGGGGCAGGCGATGGCTACACCTTC. Amino acids: CASRQGAGDGYTF. This chain uses TRBV25-1 with TRBJ1-2, with 8 bases aligning to TRBD1. V gave up 8 bases and J gave up 6 bases; unmatched junction bases: 8. The CDR3 is 13 residues long. The germline gives CDR1 MGHDK, CDR2 SYGVNS.

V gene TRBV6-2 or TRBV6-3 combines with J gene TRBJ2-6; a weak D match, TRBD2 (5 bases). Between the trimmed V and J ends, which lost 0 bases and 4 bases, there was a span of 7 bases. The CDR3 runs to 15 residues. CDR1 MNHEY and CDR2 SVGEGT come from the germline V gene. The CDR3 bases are TGTGCCAGCAGTTACTCGGGAGCGGGGGCCAACGTCCTGACTTTC. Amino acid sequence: CASSYSGAGANVLTF.

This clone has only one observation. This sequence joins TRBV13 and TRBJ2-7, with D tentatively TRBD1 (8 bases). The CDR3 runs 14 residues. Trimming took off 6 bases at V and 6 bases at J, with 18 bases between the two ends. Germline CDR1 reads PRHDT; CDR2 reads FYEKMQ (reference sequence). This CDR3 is CASRQGGVSGEQYF. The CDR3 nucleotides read TGTGCCAGCAGACAGGGGGGGGTAAGCGGCGAGCAGTACTTC.

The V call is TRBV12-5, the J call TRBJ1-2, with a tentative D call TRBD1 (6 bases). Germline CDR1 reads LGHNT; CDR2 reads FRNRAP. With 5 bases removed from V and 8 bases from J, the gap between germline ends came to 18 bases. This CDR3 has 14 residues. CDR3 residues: CASGRQDTRGGYTF. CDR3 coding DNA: TGTGCTAGTGGTCGACAGGACACCCGGGGAGGCTACACCTTC.

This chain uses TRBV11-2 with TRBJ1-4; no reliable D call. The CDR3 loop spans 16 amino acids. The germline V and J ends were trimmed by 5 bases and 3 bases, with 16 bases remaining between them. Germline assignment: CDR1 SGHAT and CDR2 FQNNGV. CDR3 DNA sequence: TGTGCCAGCAGCGGTACCTCCGGTATGGCTAATGAAAAACTGTTTTTT. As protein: CASSGTSGMANEKLFF.

DNA of the CDR3: TGTGCCAGCAGCTTGGGACAGGGGGCAAGAGAGACCCAGTACTTC. This codes for CASSLGQGARETQYF. This chain connects TRBV7-2 to TRBJ2-5; TRBD1 matches 12 bases. The germline gives CDR1 SGHTA, CDR2 FQGNSA. The CDR3 extends over 15 amino acids. With V trimmed by 3 bases and J by 4 bases, 3 bases remained unmatched.